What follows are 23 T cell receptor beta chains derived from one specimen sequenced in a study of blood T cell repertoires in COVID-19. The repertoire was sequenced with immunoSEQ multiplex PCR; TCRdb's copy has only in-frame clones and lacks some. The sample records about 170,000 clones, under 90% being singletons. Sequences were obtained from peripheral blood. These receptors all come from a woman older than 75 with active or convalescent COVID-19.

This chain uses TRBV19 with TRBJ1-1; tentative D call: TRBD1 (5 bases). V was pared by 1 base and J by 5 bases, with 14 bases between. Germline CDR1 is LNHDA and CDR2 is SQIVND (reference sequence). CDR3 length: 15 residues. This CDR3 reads CASSIGGRARTEAFF. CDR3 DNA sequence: TGTGCCAGTAGTATAGGGGGCAGGGCGCGTACTGAAGCTTTCTTT.

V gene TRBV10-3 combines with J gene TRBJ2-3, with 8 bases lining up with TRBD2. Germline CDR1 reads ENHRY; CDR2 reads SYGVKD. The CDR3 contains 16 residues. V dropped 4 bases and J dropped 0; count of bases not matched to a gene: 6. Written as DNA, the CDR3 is TGTGCCATCAGTGCGTGGCGGGAGGCGAGCACAGATACGCAGTATTTT. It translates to CAISAWREASTDTQYF.

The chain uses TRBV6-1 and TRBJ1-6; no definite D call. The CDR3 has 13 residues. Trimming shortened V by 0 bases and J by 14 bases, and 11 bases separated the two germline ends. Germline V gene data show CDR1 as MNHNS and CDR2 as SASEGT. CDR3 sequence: CASSEARSGALHF. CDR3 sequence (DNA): TGTGCCAGCAGTGAAGCGCGGAGCGGCGCCCTCCACTTT.

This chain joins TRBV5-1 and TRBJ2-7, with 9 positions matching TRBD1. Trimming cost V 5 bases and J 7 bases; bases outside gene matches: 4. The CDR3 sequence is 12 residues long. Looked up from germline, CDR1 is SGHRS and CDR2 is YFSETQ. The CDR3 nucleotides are TGCGCCAGCAGAGGGACAGGGAGAGAGCAGTACTTC. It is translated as CASRGTGREQYF.

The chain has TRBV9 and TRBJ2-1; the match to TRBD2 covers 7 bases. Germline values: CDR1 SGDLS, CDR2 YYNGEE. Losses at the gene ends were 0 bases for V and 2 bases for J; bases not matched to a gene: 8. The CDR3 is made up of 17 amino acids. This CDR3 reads CASSVAPGGRAYNEQFF. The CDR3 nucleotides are TGTGCCAGCAGCGTAGCTCCCGGCGGGAGAGCCTACAATGAGCAGTTCTTC. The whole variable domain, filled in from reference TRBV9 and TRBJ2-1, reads DSGVTQTPKHLITATGQRVTLRCSPRSGDLSVYWYQQSLDQGLQFLIQYYNGEERAKGNILERFSAQQFPDLHSELNLSSLELGDSALYFCASSVAPGGRAYNEQFFGPGTRLTVL.

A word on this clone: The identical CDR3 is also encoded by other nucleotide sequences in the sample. The chain's CDR3 is CASSLGTASNQPQHF. CDR3 coding DNA: TGCGCCAGCAGCTTGGGGACAGCCAGCAATCAGCCCCAGCATTTT. The rearrangement links TRBV5-1 to TRBJ1-5; tentative D call: TRBD1 (6 bases). V was cut by 0 bases and J by 1 base, with 8 bases left in between. Looked up from germline, CDR1 is SGHRS and CDR2 is YFSETQ. CDR3 length: 15 residues.

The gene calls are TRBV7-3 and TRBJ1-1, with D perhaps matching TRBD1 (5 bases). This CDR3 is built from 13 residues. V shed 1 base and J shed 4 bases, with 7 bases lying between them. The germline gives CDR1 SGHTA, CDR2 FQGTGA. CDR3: CASSLRGSTEAFF. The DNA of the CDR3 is TGTGCCAGCAGCTTAAGGGGCTCCACTGAAGCTTTCTTT.

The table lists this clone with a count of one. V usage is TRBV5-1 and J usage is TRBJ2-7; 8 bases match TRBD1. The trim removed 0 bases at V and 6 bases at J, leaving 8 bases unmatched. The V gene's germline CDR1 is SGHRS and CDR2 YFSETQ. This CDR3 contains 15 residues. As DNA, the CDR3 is TGCGCCAGCAGCTTGGTCCAGGGGGCGCTTGGCGAGCAGTACTTC. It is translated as CASSLVQGALGEQYF.

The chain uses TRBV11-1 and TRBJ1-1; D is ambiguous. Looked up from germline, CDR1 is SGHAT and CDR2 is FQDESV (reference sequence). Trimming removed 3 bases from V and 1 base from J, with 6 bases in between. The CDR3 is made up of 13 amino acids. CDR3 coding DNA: TGTGCCAGCAGCTTGGGAGGGAACACTGAAGCTTTCTTT. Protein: CASSLGGNTEAFF.

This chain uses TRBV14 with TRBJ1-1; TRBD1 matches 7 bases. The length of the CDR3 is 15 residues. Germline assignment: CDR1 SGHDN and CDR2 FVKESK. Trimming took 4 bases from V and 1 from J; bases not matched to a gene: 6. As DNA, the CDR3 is TGTGCCAGCAGCCCTTTGCAGGGGGGGAACACTGAAGCTTTCTTT. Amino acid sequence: CASSPLQGGNTEAFF.

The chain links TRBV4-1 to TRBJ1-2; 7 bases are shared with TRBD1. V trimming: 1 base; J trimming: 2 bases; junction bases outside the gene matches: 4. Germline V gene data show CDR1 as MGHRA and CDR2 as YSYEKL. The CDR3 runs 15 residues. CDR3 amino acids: CASSQVRTGNYGYTF. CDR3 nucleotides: TGCGCCAGCAGCCAAGTCCGGACAGGCAACTATGGCTACACCTTC.

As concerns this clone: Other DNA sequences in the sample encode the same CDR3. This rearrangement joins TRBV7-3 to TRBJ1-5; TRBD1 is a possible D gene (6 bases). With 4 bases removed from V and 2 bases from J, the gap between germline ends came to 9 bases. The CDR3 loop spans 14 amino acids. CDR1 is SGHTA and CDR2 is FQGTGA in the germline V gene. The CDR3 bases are TGTGCCAGCAGCTCACAGGGAGGCAATCAGCCCCAGCATTTT. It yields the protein CASSSQGGNQPQHF.

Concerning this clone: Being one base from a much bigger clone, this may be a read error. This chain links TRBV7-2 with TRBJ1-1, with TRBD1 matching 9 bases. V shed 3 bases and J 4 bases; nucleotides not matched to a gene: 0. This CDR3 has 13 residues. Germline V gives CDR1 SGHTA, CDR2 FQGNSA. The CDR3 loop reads CASSLDRGTEAFF. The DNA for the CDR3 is TGTGCCAGCAGCTTGGACAGGGGCACTGAAGCTTTCTTT.

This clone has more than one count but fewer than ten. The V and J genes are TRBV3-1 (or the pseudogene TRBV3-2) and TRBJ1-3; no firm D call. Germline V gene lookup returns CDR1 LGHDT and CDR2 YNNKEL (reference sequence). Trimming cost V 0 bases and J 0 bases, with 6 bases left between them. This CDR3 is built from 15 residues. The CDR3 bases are TGTGCCAGCAGCCAAGATCCGTTCTCTGGAAACACCATATATTTT. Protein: CASSQDPFSGNTIYF.

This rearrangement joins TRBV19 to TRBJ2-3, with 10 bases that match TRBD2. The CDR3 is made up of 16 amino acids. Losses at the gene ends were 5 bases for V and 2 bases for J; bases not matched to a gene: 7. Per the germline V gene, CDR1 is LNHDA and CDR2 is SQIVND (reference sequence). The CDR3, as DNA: TGTGCCAGTAGTTCCAGACTAGCGGGTATCACAGATACGCAGTATTTT. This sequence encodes CASSSRLAGITDTQYF.

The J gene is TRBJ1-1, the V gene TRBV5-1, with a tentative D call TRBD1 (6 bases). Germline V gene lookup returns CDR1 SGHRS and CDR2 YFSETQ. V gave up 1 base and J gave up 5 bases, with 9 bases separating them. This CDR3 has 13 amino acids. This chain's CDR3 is CASSLPQGTEAFF. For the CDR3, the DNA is TGCGCCAGCAGCTTGCCCCAGGGGACTGAAGCTTTCTTT.

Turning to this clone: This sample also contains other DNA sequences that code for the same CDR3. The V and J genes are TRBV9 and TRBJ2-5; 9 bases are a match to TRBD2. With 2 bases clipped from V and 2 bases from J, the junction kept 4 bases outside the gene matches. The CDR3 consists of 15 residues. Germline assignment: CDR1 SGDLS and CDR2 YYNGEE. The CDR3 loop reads CASSVGLALQETQYF. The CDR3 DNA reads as TGTGCCAGCAGCGTGGGACTAGCACTGCAAGAGACCCAGTACTTC.

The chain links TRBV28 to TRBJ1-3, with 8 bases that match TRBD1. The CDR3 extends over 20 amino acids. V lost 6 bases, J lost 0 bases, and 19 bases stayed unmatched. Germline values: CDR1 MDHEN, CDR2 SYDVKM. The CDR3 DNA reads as TGTGCCAGCAGCTCTTTACCCGGGACAGGCACGTCCCCCTCTGGAAACACCATATATTTT. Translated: CASSSLPGTGTSPSGNTIYF.

The CDR3 DNA reads as TGTGCCAGCAGTTTAGTACATCAAGAGACCCAGTACTTC. It is translated as CASSLVHQETQYF. The rearrangement links TRBV28 to TRBJ2-5, with D uncertain. CDR1 and CDR2 (germline): MDHEN, SYDVKM. Trimming left V 2 bases short and J 2 bases short, with 6 bases between. The CDR3 has 13 residues.

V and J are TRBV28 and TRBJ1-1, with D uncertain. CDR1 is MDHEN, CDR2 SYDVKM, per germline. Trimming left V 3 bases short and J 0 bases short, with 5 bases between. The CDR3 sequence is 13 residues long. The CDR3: CASSFRMNTEAFF. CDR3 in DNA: TGTGCCAGCAGTTTCAGAATGAACACTGAAGCTTTCTTT.

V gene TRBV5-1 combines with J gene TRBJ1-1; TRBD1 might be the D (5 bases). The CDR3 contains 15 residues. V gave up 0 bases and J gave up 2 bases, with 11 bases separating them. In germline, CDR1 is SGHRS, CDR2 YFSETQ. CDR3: CASSLGAGPNTEAFF. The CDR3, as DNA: TGCGCCAGCAGCTTGGGGGCAGGGCCCAACACTGAAGCTTTCTTT.

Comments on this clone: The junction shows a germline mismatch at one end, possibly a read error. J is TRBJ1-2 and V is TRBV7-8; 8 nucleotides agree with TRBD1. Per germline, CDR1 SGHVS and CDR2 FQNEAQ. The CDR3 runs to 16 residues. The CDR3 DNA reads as TGTGCCAGCAGCAAAATCTTCCGGACAGGGAACTCTGGCTACACCTTC. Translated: CASSKIFRTGNSGYTF.

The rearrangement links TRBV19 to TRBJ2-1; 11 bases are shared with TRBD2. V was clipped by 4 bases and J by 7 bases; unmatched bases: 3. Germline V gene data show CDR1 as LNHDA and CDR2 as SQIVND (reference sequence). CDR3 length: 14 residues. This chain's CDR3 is CASSTPSGRNEQFF. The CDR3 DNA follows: TGTGCCAGTAGTACGCCTAGCGGGAGGAATGAGCAGTTCTTC.